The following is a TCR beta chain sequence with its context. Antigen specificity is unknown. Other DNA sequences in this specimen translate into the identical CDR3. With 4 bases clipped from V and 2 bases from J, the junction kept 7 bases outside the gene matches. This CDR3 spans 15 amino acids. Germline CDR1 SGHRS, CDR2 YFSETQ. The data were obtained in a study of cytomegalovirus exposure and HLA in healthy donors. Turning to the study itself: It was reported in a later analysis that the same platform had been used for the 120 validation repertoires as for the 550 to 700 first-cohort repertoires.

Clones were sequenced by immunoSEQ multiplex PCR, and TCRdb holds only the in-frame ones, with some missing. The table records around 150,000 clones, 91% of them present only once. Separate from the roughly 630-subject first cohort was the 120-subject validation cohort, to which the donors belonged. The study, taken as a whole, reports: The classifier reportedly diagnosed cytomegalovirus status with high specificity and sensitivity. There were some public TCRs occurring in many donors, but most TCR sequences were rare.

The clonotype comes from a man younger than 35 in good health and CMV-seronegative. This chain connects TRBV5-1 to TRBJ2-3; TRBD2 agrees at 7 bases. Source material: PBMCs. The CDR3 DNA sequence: TGCGCCAGCAGCCTACGGGGGGTCCACACAGATACGCAGTATTTT. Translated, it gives CASSLRGVHTDTQYF.